This T cell receptor beta chain was recovered during a study of Graves' ophthalmopathy and Graves' hyperthyroidism. Overall study context: Sampling took place at initial diagnosis, with peripheral blood obtained before any treatment.

This clonotype has a count of ten or more. The target antigen is unknown. Orbital computed tomography, together with clinical symptoms, serum thyroxine, TRAb and thyroid ultrasound, was used for diagnosis. RNA transcripts were the template, and TCR beta CDR3 regions were amplified from them. An initial RT-PCR round employing HTBI primers preceded a second-round multiplex PCR. In TCRdb, the multiplex PCR reads were re-called with MiXCR into one record per CDR3 protein. Altogether 680,000 or so distinct CDR3 sequences are present, 22% being singletons, with the ten largest covering approximately 6.5%. Study-wide results and caveats: Blood also harbored most expanded thyroid clonotypes above 0.001 frequency.

V lost 4 bases and J 0 bases, leaving 11 bases between the germline ends. The CDR3 is 16 residues long. Germline-derived CDR1 and CDR2 are SGHRS and YFSETQ. The chain carries TRBV5-1 and TRBJ2-6; D is perhaps TRBD1 or TRBD2 (5 bases each). The sequence came from a woman under 30 with stable Graves' hyperthyroidism. Some clones in this sample may be carry-over from other donors' samples. Sequenced material: peripheral blood. In nucleotides, the CDR3 is TGCGCCAGCAGCGTGGGACGGAACTCTGGGGCCAACGTCCTGACTTTC. It encodes CASSVGRNSGANVLTF.